This T cell receptor (beta chain) came from a study of control samples from healthy donors and cancer patients. Produced via immunoSEQ multiplex PCR; TCRdb's table is partial and in-frame only. Of about 63,000 clones listed, approximately 85% are singletons. This sequence was found in a man aged 40-49 years in good health. The sequenced material came from blood.

The CDR3 loop is CASSPTPSLLEAFF. The CDR3, as DNA: TGTGCCAGCAGCCCCACCCCCTCTCTTCTGGAAGCTTTCTTT. The chain recombines TRBV9 with TRBJ1-1, with D unclear. The germline V gene encodes CDR1 SGDLS and CDR2 YYNGEE. This CDR3 contains 14 residues. The V and J ends lost 4 bases and 8 bases respectively, with 18 bases between them.